Listed below are T cell receptor beta chains from one sample, sequenced in a study of T cells in Graves' hyperthyroidism and ophthalmopathy. One entry per CDR3 protein results from TCRdb running MiXCR on the multiplex PCR reads. The sample lists 650,000 to 800,000 distinct CDR3 sequences; 45% were seen once. The material sequenced was peripheral blood or thyroid tissue (not recorded which). The source of these receptors is an adult man with Graves' disease, either hyperthyroidism or ophthalmopathy (not recorded which). The CDR3 runs from the conserved cysteine through the conserved F or W. D genes are given only for firm matches. The listing skips clone size in some rows; elsewhere it reads once, few, many or a size class.

clone_size: .; d_call: .; v_call: TRBV28; j_call: TRBJ2-2; cdr3_nt: TGTGCCAGCAGTCCCTCCGTTACCGGGGAGCTGTTTTTT; cdr3_aa: CASSPSVTGELFF
clone_size: .; d_call: .; v_call: TRBV2; j_call: TRBJ1-2; cdr3_nt: TGTGCCAGCTACGACTCCCGTCCCTATGGCTACACCTTC; cdr3_aa: CASYDSRPYGYTF
clone_size: once; d_call: TRBD1; v_call: TRBV2; j_call: TRBJ1-2; cdr3_nt: TGTGCCAGCAGTAGGCAGGGGGGCCCGGGACTTCATGGCTACACCTTC; cdr3_aa: CASSRQGGPGLHGYTF
clone_size: few; d_call: .; v_call: TRBV30; j_call: TRBJ1-5; cdr3_nt: TGTGCCTGGAGTGTATCGGGTGCTCAGCCCCAGCATTTT; cdr3_aa: CAWSVSGAQPQHF
clone_size: .; d_call: .; v_call: TRBV10-3; j_call: TRBJ2-2; cdr3_nt: TGTGCCATCAGTGAGTCGGGGACACAAGGGGAGCTGTTTTTT; cdr3_aa: CAISESGTQGELFF
clone_size: few; d_call: .; v_call: TRBV10-3; j_call: TRBJ1-1; cdr3_nt: TGTGCCATCAGTGAGCGAATCGATATGCACGGGCGACAGCCCGGACACACTGAAGCTTTCTTT; cdr3_aa: CAISERIDMHGRQPGHTEAFF
clone_size: once; d_call: TRBD1; v_call: TRBV20-1; j_call: TRBJ1-2; cdr3_nt: TGCAGTGCTAGACTGAACAGGGGGTTGCGAACAAATGGCTACACCTTC; cdr3_aa: CSARLNRGLRTNGYTF
clone_size: few; d_call: TRBD1; v_call: TRBV9; j_call: TRBJ1-3; cdr3_nt: TGTGCCAGCAGCCCAAGGACAGGGGGAAACACCATATATTTT; cdr3_aa: CASSPRTGGNTIYF
clone_size: .; d_call: .; v_call: TRBV20-1; j_call: TRBJ1-1; cdr3_nt: TGCAGTGCTAGACGAGGGGGGGACACTGAAGCTTTCTTT; cdr3_aa: CSARRGGDTEAFF
clone_size: many; d_call: .; v_call: TRBV19; j_call: TRBJ1-2; cdr3_nt: TGTGCCAGTAGTCTCACCGGGAGTAACTATGGCTACACCTTC; cdr3_aa: CASSLTGSNYGYTF
clone_size: .; d_call: .; v_call: TRBV10-3; j_call: TRBJ1-2; cdr3_nt: TGTGCCACACAGGGCGATGGCTACACCTTC; cdr3_aa: CATQGDGYTF
clone_size: .; d_call: .; v_call: TRBV7-2; j_call: TRBJ1-3; cdr3_nt: TGTGCCAGCAGCTGGGAAAAAGGAAACACCATATATTTT; cdr3_aa: CASSWEKGNTIYF
clone_size: many; d_call: .; v_call: TRBV12-3/TRBV12-4; j_call: TRBJ1-6; cdr3_nt: TGTGCCAGCAGTTTAACAGGGCACTATAATTCACCCCTCCACTTT; cdr3_aa: CASSLTGHYNSPLHF
clone_size: few; d_call: .; v_call: TRBV7-8; j_call: TRBJ1-6; cdr3_nt: TGCGCCAGCAGCCAAGATCGAGGGTTTAATTCACCCCTCCACTTT; cdr3_aa: CASSQDRGFNSPLHF
clone_size: .; d_call: .; v_call: TRBV20-1; j_call: TRBJ1-1; cdr3_nt: TGCAGTGCTCGCCGGGACATTATGAACACTGAAGCTTTCTTT; cdr3_aa: CSARRDIMNTEAFF
clone_size: many; d_call: .; v_call: TRBV29-1; j_call: TRBJ1-1; cdr3_nt: TGCAGCGTTGGCAGGGAATACACTGAAGCTTTCTTT; cdr3_aa: CSVGREYTEAFF
clone_size: many; d_call: .; v_call: TRBV9; j_call: TRBJ1-3; cdr3_nt: TGTGCCAGCAGCGTGACAGCAAGTTCTGGAAACACCATATATTTT; cdr3_aa: CASSVTASSGNTIYF
clone_size: .; d_call: .; v_call: TRBV12-3/TRBV12-4; j_call: TRBJ1-2; cdr3_nt: TGTGCCAGCAGTACCCGGACAGCCAATGGCTACACCTTC; cdr3_aa: CASSTRTANGYTF
clone_size: .; d_call: .; v_call: TRBV15; j_call: TRBJ1-5; cdr3_nt: TGTGCCACCCGAGGGTCGACAACTAGCAATCAGCCCCAGCATTTT; cdr3_aa: CATRGSTTSNQPQHF
clone_size: few; d_call: .; v_call: TRBV5-1; j_call: TRBJ2-6; cdr3_nt: TGCGCCAGCAGCTTGACAGTCCACTCTGGGGCCAACGTCCTGACTTTC; cdr3_aa: CASSLTVHSGANVLTF
clone_size: many; d_call: .; v_call: TRBV7-8; j_call: TRBJ1-1; cdr3_nt: TGTGCCAGCAGCTACAGGGAAACCGACACTGAAGCTTTCTTT; cdr3_aa: CASSYRETDTEAFF
clone_size: .; d_call: TRBD1; v_call: TRBV7-9; j_call: TRBJ1-1; cdr3_nt: TGTGCCAGCAGCTTAGGACAGGGAGACCCAAACACTGAAGCTTTCTTT; cdr3_aa: CASSLGQGDPNTEAFF
clone_size: .; d_call: .; v_call: TRBV12-3/TRBV12-4; j_call: TRBJ2-7; cdr3_nt: TGTGCCAGCAGTTTTATATCTGAAGGTGCCGAGCAGTACTTC; cdr3_aa: CASSFISEGAEQYF
clone_size: .; d_call: .; v_call: TRBV5-1; j_call: TRBJ1-2; cdr3_nt: TGTGCCAGCAGCCCCCGGGGGAGAGACTCTAACTATGGCTACACCTTC; cdr3_aa: CASSPRGRDSNYGYTF
clone_size: .; d_call: .; v_call: TRBV11-2; j_call: TRBJ1-1; cdr3_nt: TGTGCCAGCAGCGAACGGAGAGGGCCCCGGTTGAACACTGAAGCTTTCTTT; cdr3_aa: CASSERRGPRLNTEAFF
clone_size: many; d_call: TRBD1; v_call: TRBV7-9; j_call: TRBJ2-7; cdr3_nt: TGTGCCAGCAGCTTAGCTGGGACAGTCTACGAGCAGTACTTC; cdr3_aa: CASSLAGTVYEQYF
clone_size: few; d_call: .; v_call: TRBV12-3/TRBV12-4; j_call: TRBJ2-7; cdr3_nt: TGTGCCAGCAGTACAACCGGGACGACCTACGAGCAGTACTTC; cdr3_aa: CASSTTGTTYEQYF
clone_size: .; d_call: TRBD1; v_call: TRBV7-2; j_call: TRBJ1-2; cdr3_nt: TGTGCCAGCAGCGGGACAGGGGACAATAACTATGGCTACACCTTC; cdr3_aa: CASSGTGDNNYGYTF
clone_size: .; d_call: TRBD1; v_call: TRBV7-9; j_call: TRBJ1-5; cdr3_nt: TGTGCCAGCAGCCCTCGGGACAGTGATCAGCCCCAGCATTTT; cdr3_aa: CASSPRDSDQPQHF
clone_size: many; d_call: .; v_call: TRBV7-2; j_call: TRBJ2-7; cdr3_nt: TGTGCCAGCAGCTTAGGAGGCGCTGTCGTCCACGAGCAGTACTTC; cdr3_aa: CASSLGGAVVHEQYF
clone_size: .; d_call: .; v_call: TRBV29-1; j_call: TRBJ1-3; cdr3_nt: TGCAGCGAACAGAGTAACACCATATATTTT; cdr3_aa: CSEQSNTIYF
clone_size: few; d_call: TRBD1; v_call: TRBV9; j_call: TRBJ1-1; cdr3_nt: TGTGCCAGCAGCGTAGGGACAGGAGAGATGAACACTGAAGCTTTCTTT; cdr3_aa: CASSVGTGEMNTEAFF
clone_size: few; d_call: .; v_call: TRBV5-1; j_call: TRBJ2-7; cdr3_nt: TGCGCCAGCAGCGCACAATCAAGGGGCTACGAGCAGTACTTC; cdr3_aa: CASSAQSRGYEQYF
clone_size: .; d_call: .; v_call: TRBV2; j_call: TRBJ2-3; cdr3_nt: TGTGCCAGCAATATCGCCACAGATACGCAGTATTTT; cdr3_aa: CASNIATDTQYF
clone_size: many; d_call: TRBD2; v_call: TRBV25-1; j_call: TRBJ2-5; cdr3_nt: TGTGCCAGCAGTGAAACGATGGGACTAGCGGGGCTGGTGGAGACCCAGTACTTC; cdr3_aa: CASSETMGLAGLVETQYF
clone_size: .; d_call: .; v_call: TRBV13; j_call: TRBJ2-7; cdr3_nt: TGTGCCAGCCGGCAGGACGGCCTCGAGCAGTACTTC; cdr3_aa: CASRQDGLEQYF
clone_size: .; d_call: .; v_call: TRBV7-9; j_call: TRBJ1-1; cdr3_nt: TGTGCCAGCAGCTTTGCCCGGGACACTAACCTTGAAGCTTTCTTT; cdr3_aa: CASSFARDTNLEAFF
clone_size: .; d_call: TRBD1; v_call: TRBV29-1; j_call: TRBJ1-2; cdr3_nt: TGCAGCGTGATACCAGGGGGCGCAGGTTATGGCTACACCTTT; cdr3_aa: CSVIPGGAGYGYTF
clone_size: .; d_call: .; v_call: TRBV24-1; j_call: TRBJ2-2; cdr3_nt: TGTGCCACCAGTGCCAGCGGGTGGACCGGGGAGCTGTTTTTT; cdr3_aa: CATSASGWTGELFF
clone_size: .; d_call: .; v_call: TRBV12-3/TRBV12-4; j_call: TRBJ1-1; cdr3_nt: TGTGCCAGCAGTTTTGCCCGATACACTGAAGCTTTCTTT; cdr3_aa: CASSFARYTEAFF
clone_size: .; d_call: .; v_call: TRBV29-1; j_call: TRBJ1-5; cdr3_nt: TGCAGCGTTTCTTCCGGGGGGGTTCAGCCCCAGCATTTT; cdr3_aa: CSVSSGGVQPQHF
clone_size: .; d_call: .; v_call: TRBV2; j_call: TRBJ1-5; cdr3_nt: TGTGCCAGCAGTCAGCGGGCTGGGGGGGGAAATCAGCCCCAGCATTTT; cdr3_aa: CASSQRAGGGNQPQHF
clone_size: many; d_call: .; v_call: TRBV15; j_call: TRBJ2-5; cdr3_nt: TGTGCCACCAGCAGAGCAAGGGGAGGAGAGACCCAGTACTTC; cdr3_aa: CATSRARGGETQYF
clone_size: .; d_call: TRBD1; v_call: TRBV29-1; j_call: TRBJ2-7; cdr3_nt: TGCAGCGTCACCGGGACAGGGTCCTACGAGCAGTACTTC; cdr3_aa: CSVTGTGSYEQYF
clone_size: .; d_call: .; v_call: TRBV6-1; j_call: TRBJ1-1; cdr3_nt: TGTGCCAGCAGTAAACCGCAGCTGATGAACACTGAAGCTTTCTTT; cdr3_aa: CASSKPQLMNTEAFF
clone_size: few; d_call: .; v_call: TRBV7-9; j_call: TRBJ1-6; cdr3_nt: TGTGCCAGCAGTTCCGGGACCGCCAGCCGTTCACCCCTCCACTTT; cdr3_aa: CASSSGTASRSPLHF
clone_size: many; d_call: .; v_call: TRBV10-3; j_call: TRBJ2-7; cdr3_nt: TGTGCCATGGGGACGGACTCCTACGAGCAGTACTTC; cdr3_aa: CAMGTDSYEQYF
clone_size: many; d_call: .; v_call: TRBV7-2; j_call: TRBJ1-3; cdr3_nt: TGTGCCAGCAGCAAGGCGATCTCTGGAAACACCATATATTTT; cdr3_aa: CASSKAISGNTIYF
clone_size: .; d_call: .; v_call: TRBV9; j_call: TRBJ1-2; cdr3_nt: TGTGCCAGCAGCGCAGGCCCCTTAGAGACCGGCTACACCTTC; cdr3_aa: CASSAGPLETGYTF